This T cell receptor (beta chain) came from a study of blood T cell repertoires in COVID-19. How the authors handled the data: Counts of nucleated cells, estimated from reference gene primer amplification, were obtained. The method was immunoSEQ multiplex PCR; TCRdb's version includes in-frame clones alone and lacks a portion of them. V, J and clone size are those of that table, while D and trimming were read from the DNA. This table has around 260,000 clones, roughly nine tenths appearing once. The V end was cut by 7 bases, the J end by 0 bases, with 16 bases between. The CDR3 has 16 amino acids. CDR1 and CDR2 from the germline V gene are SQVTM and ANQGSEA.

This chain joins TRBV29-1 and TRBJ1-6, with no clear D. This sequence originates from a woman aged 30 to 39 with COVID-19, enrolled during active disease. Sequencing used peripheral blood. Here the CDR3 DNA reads TGCAGCGCCCCGGAGTTGGGGAGCTCCTATAATTCACCCCTCCACTTT. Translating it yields CSAPELGSSYNSPLHF. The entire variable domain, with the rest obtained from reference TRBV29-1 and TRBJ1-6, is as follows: SAVISQKPSRDICQRGTSLTIQCQVDSQVTMMFWYRQQPGQSLTLIATANQGSEATYESGFVIDKFPISRPNLTFSTLTVSNMSPEDSSIYLCSAPELGSSYNSPLHFGNGTRLTVT.